These 3 T cell receptor beta chains were sequenced from one sample in a study of Ad26.COV2.S vaccination and SARS-CoV-2 variants. Some clones are missing from TCRdb's copy, which holds only in-frame ones; the method was immunoSEQ multiplex PCR. The repertoire includes over 200,000 clones, 85% to 90% of them detected once, and roughly a tenth sits in the top ten. Sample treatment: roughly 20 received Ad26.COV2.S at low or high dose, single or two shots; several received placebo; per-sample allocation not given. Day 63 following the first vaccine or placebo injection was when the samples were taken. Source: peripheral blood, taken in a trial of Ad26.COV2.S vaccine versus placebo. The receptors shown here come from a person between 18 and 65 years old who received the Ad26.COV2.S COVID-19 vaccine or a placebo.

The gene calls are TRBV12-3 or TRBV12-4 and TRBJ2-1; 7 bases agree with TRBD1. This CDR3 is built from 13 residues. J gave up 6 bases and V 6 bases, and 5 bases lay outside the gene matches. The CDR3 DNA follows: TGTGCCAGCAGGCCAAGGGGGCTCAATGAGCAGTTCTTC. Translating gives CASRPRGLNEQFF.

This clone has a single count. The chain couples TRBV1 to TRBJ1-2. TRBV1 is labeled a pseudogene. CDR3 length equals 19 residues. The CDR3 loop is CTSSQGGRDSHRRNYGYTF. CDR3 bases: TGCACCAGCAGCCAAGGGGGGAGGGACAGTCACCGACGGAACTATGGCTACACCTTC.

In its sample, this clone was seen once. J is TRBJ2-2 and V is TRBV30; tentatively, D is TRBD2 (5 bases). Germline V CDR1 and CDR2: GTSNPN, SVGIG (reference sequence). The CDR3 is 15 amino acids. V was shortened by 4 bases and J by 2 bases, with 14 bases between the two germline ends. This CDR3 is CAWNMDSANTGELFF. The CDR3 DNA sequence: TGTGCCTGGAACATGGATAGCGCTAACACCGGGGAGCTGTTTTTT.